The clone carrying this T cell receptor (beta chain) was seen more than once but under ten times. What it binds is not known. This sample was included in a study of early T cells in non-severe SARS-CoV-2 infection. Study at large: Chains from this unsorted whole-blood bulk RNA could not be paired. Findings and limits, study-wide: The VDJdb matching leaned toward anti-spike CD8 responses and overlooked private and CD4 specificities.

Researchers attached unique molecular identifiers to individual cDNA molecules. A single record per CDR3 protein comes from TCRdb applying MiXCR to the 5' RACE reads. The data contain approximately 50,000 distinct CDR3 sequences, approximately 12% of them singletons. V trimming: 4 bases; J trimming: 4 bases; junction bases outside the gene matches: 2. CDR3 size: 16 residues. The germline gives CDR1 KGHDR, CDR2 SFDVKD. Material: whole blood. The chain recombines TRBV24-1 with TRBJ2-1; TRBD2 matches 14 bases. The clonotype originates from an adult who was a healthcare worker with PCR-confirmed SARS-CoV-2 infection or an uninfected control (not recorded which). CDR3 DNA: TGTGCCACCAGTGAGACTAGCGGGGGGGCATACAATGAGCAGTTCTTC. Protein: CATSETSGGAYNEQFF.